This entry lists 17 T cell receptor beta chains sequenced from one sample in a study of cytomegalovirus exposure and HLA in healthy donors (dated by TCRdb to 2016 to 2017). The library was made by the immunoSEQ multiplex PCR assay. The multiplex PCR relied on a mix of 60 forward primers for TCR Vbeta segments and 13 reverse primers for TCR Jbeta segments. As stored in TCRdb, this immuneACCESS dataset retains in-frame rearrangements with V and J assigned. A fraction of the clones does not appear; measured against another copy, unresolved V genes explain less than half of the discrepancy, and the remainder lacks a known reason. For this sample the table gives 150,000 to 200,000 clones, of which roughly four fifths were detected only once. The ten most abundant clones make up approximately 3% of the sample. Source material: PBMCs. The receptors were gathered from a middle-aged woman in good health and CMV-seronegative.

This rearrangement joins TRBV7-8 to TRBJ2-5, with 11 bases fitting TRBD2. Germline trimming cut 9 bases from V and 4 bases from J; bases unmatched to any gene: 16. The CDR3 covers 17 residues. CDR1 and CDR2 (germline): SGHVS, FQNEAQ. The CDR3 coding sequence is TGTGCCAGTAACCGACTAGCGGGGCAAACCTCGGGAGAGACCCAGTACTTC. It encodes CASNRLAGQTSGETQYF.

V is TRBV7-8 and J is TRBJ2-7, with 7 bases fitting TRBD2. There are 15 residues in the CDR3. V gave up 5 bases and J gave up 4 bases; unmatched junction bases: 11. Germline V gene sequence: CDR1 SGHVS, CDR2 FQNEAQ. CDR3 sequence (DNA): TGTGCCAGCAGCGGACTAGGTCGGAAGATTTACGAGCAGTACTTC. It is translated as CASSGLGRKIYEQYF.

The chain joins TRBV6-5 to TRBJ2-2; D is uncertain. This CDR3 contains 14 residues. Trimming left V 6 bases short and J 1 base short, with 9 bases between. Per the germline V gene, CDR1 is MNHEY and CDR2 is SVGAGI. The CDR3 region is CASSYRENTGELFF. In nucleotides, the CDR3 is TGTGCCAGCAGCTACAGAGAGAACACCGGGGAGCTGTTTTTT.

The CDR3 DNA reads as TGTGCCAGCAGCTTAACCCCCCCCGGGGGCACTGAAGCTTTCTTT. This encodes CASSLTPPGGTEAFF. The chain uses TRBV7-3 and TRBJ1-1, with D maybe TRBD1 (5 bases). CDR3 length equals 15 residues. The V end was cut by 0 bases, the J end by 4 bases, with 12 bases between. Germline loops: CDR1 SGHTA, CDR2 FQGTGA.

In DNA, the CDR3 is TGTGCCAGCAGCCCACAGGGTTCGGGAACTGAAGCTTTCTTT. Residues: CASSPQGSGTEAFF. This chain connects TRBV6-1 to TRBJ1-1; a weak D match, TRBD1 (6 bases). This CDR3 region has 14 residues. Trimming cost V 6 bases and J 5 bases, with 16 bases left between them. CDR1 is MNHNS and CDR2 is SASEGT in the germline V gene.

The chain combines TRBV2 with TRBJ1-1, with 8 bases aligning to TRBD1. From germline, CDR1 is SNHLY and CDR2 FYNNEI. The CDR3 has 15 amino acids. Trimming took 2 bases from V and 1 from J; bases not matched to a gene: 3. The CDR3 loop reads CASSERTGKNTEAFF. CDR3 DNA: TGTGCCAGCAGTGAAAGGACAGGGAAGAACACTGAAGCTTTCTTT.

This chain connects TRBV5-1 to TRBJ2-5, with 9 nucleotides matching TRBD1. Trimming cost V 4 bases and J 4 bases; bases outside gene matches: 8. CDR3 size: 15 residues. Germline loops: CDR1 SGHRS, CDR2 YFSETQ. In nucleotides, the CDR3 is TGCGCCAGCAGCCCGACAGGGGGGTCGAGAGAGACCCAGTACTTC. Protein sequence: CASSPTGGSRETQYF.

The gene calls are TRBV5-1 and TRBJ2-1; possibly TRBD1 for D (6 bases). Deletions cut 4 bases from V and 0 bases from J, with 11 bases between. This CDR3 contains 15 residues. The germline gives CDR1 SGHRS, CDR2 YFSETQ. CDR3 DNA: TGCGCCAGCAGCCCCTGGGACAACTCCTACAATGAGCAGTTCTTC. This codes for CASSPWDNSYNEQFF.

The rearrangement uses TRBV7-6 and TRBJ2-7, with 8 bases fitting TRBD1. This CDR3 comprises 15 residues. Germline V gives CDR1 SGHVS, CDR2 FNYEAQ. Losses at the gene ends were 1 base for V and 6 bases for J; bases not matched to a gene: 8. The chain's CDR3 is CASSLEYRGSVEQYF. DNA of the CDR3: TGTGCCAGCAGCTTAGAATACAGGGGGTCGGTCGAGCAGTACTTC.

This clone was observed a handful of times. The chain recombines TRBV6-1 with TRBJ1-1; D gene ambiguous. The CDR3 runs to 12 residues. V dropped 7 bases and J dropped 1 base, with 7 bases sitting between them. CDR1 is MNHNS, CDR2 SASEGT, per germline. Here the CDR3 DNA reads TGTGCCAGCAATGACGGGAACACTGAAGCTTTCTTT. It is translated as CASNDGNTEAFF.

The chain couples TRBV28 to TRBJ2-6; tentatively, D is TRBD1 (6 bases). Germline CDR1 is MDHEN and CDR2 is SYDVKM. The CDR3 consists of 17 residues. Deletions cut 4 bases from V and 2 bases from J, with 15 bases between. The CDR3 reads CASSSQGTFAGANVLTF. The CDR3 DNA is TGTGCCAGCAGTTCACAGGGTACCTTCGCTGGGGCCAACGTCCTGACTTTC.

The rearrangement links TRBV5-1 to TRBJ1-2, with 7 bases aligning to TRBD1. Germline lookup yields CDR1 SGHRS and CDR2 YFSETQ. V was clipped by 3 bases and J by 4 bases; unmatched bases: 3. This CDR3 spans 13 amino acids. CDR3 region: CASSSGQTYGYTF. CDR3 DNA: TGCGCCAGCAGCTCGGGACAGACCTATGGCTACACCTTC.

The V gene is TRBV7-9, the J gene TRBJ1-4; the match to TRBD1 covers 9 bases. This CDR3 contains 19 residues. V was clipped by 2 bases and J by 0 bases; unmatched bases: 10. From germline, CDR1 is SEHNR and CDR2 FQNEAQ (reference sequence). For the CDR3, the DNA is TGTGCCAGCAGCTTATACATCGGGACAGGGCAATCAACTAATGAAAAACTGTTTTTT. Translated, it gives CASSLYIGTGQSTNEKLFF.

The chain is built from TRBV18 and TRBJ2-5, with TRBD1 matching over 7 bases. The CDR3 spans 15 residues. Trimming at V came to 3 bases and at J to 5 bases, leaving 9 bases not matched to a gene. In germline, CDR1 is KGHSH, CDR2 LQKENI. The CDR3 bases are TGTGCCAGCTCACCGGGGACAGATAATAGGGAGACCCAGTACTTC. It is translated as CASSPGTDNRETQYF. Full variable domain (outside the CDR3, taken from reference TRBV18 and TRBJ2-5): NAGVMQNPRHLVRRRGQEARLRCSPMKGHSHVYWYRQLPEEGLKFMVYLQKENIIDESGMPKERFSAEFPKEGPSILRIQQVVRGDSAAYFCASSPGTDNRETQYFGPGTRLLVL.

Only one count was recorded for this clone. The V and J genes are TRBV27 and TRBJ2-5; no firm D call. Germline V gene lookup returns CDR1 MNHEY and CDR2 SMNVEV (reference sequence). The CDR3 extends over 14 amino acids. V lost 6 bases to trimming and J lost 1 base, with 12 bases between them. This CDR3 is CASSPRFSQETQYF. CDR3 coding DNA: TGTGCCAGCAGCCCCCGATTCAGCCAAGAGACCCAGTACTTC.

CDR3 DNA sequence: TGTGCCAGCAGAGTTACAGGGGTTCCTAATGAAAAACTGTTTTTT. Amino acids: CASRVTGVPNEKLFF. The V and J genes are TRBV28 and TRBJ1-4; 7 bases match TRBD1. CDR3 length: 15 amino acids. Germline lookup yields CDR1 MDHEN and CDR2 SYDVKM. V was clipped by 6 bases and J by 3 bases; unmatched bases: 7.

The chain combines TRBV15 with TRBJ1-4; 7 bases map to TRBD1. The J segment lost 7 bases and the V segment lost 0 bases, leaving 2 bases of the junction unmatched. Per germline, CDR1 LNHNV and CDR2 YYDKDF (reference sequence). The CDR3 spans 14 residues. The CDR3 region has the DNA TGTGCCACCAGCAGAGAGAGGGGGCCTGAAAAACTGTTTTTT. Translated: CATSRERGPEKLFF. The whole variable domain, filled in from reference TRBV15 and TRBJ1-4, reads DAMVIQNPRYQVTQFGKPVTLSCSQTLNHNVMYWYQQKSSQAPKLLFHYYDKDFNNEADTPDNFQSRRPNTSFCFLDIRSPGLGDTAMYLCATSRERGPEKLFFGSGTQLSVL.